The clone carrying this T cell receptor beta chain came up a few times. Its target is not known. Any gene name here is a mouse gene name. The CDR3 is cut off 4 residues early in the read; its end comes from the germline J gene. RNA, once extracted, was reverse transcribed into cDNA for use as the sequencing template. The table came from immunoSEQ multiplex PCR; TCRdb's copy has only in-frame clones and leaves some out. Altogether roughly 110,000 clones were found in the sample, and no singletons occur. This specimen belongs to a study of CD8+ T cells in alopecia areata. Study-level information: Spontaneous alopecia affected the approximately 6-12-month-old C3H/HeJ graft donors, whose skin was transplanted to roughly 7-11-week-old female C3H/HeJ mice. Study-wide points: Besides other cells, scalp samples also yield sequences of resident alphabeta T cells from normal skin.

The V gene end was trimmed by 7 bases and the J gene end by 0 bases; junction bases not matched to a gene: 3. CDR3 length: 14 residues. Germline V gene sequence: CDR1 NNHDY, CDR2 SYVADS. The TCR sequence derives from a C3H/HeJ mouse with alopecia areata. For this strain, the MHC haplotype corresponds to H2-k. Sequencing was performed on lesional skin. J is TRBJ2-3 and V is TRBV13-3; TRBD2 agrees at 9 bases. The CDR3 is CASLGGASAETLYF. The DNA read from the CDR3 is TGTGCCAGCCTGGGGGGGGCTAGTGCAGAA.